One T cell receptor (beta chain) is described in this entry. An input of roughly 0.45 to 1 ug of RNA was subjected to reverse transcription using random hexamers. TCRdb fed the immunoSEQ multiplex PCR reads into MiXCR, producing one record per CDR3 protein. In the table there are about 80,000 distinct CDR3 sequences, around 94% of which are singletons. CD8+ and CD4+ T cells taken from blood had their TCR beta sequenced. The record originates from a study of CD8 T cells in Susac syndrome. The CDR3 consists of 15 residues. Germline values: CDR1 SGHDN, CDR2 FVKESK. V gave up 2 bases and J gave up 3 bases, with 11 bases separating them.

The sequence derives from a human donor in good health. The J gene is TRBJ2-1, the V gene TRBV14; no clear D gene. Specimen: CD8+ T cells from PBMCs. CDR3 protein: CASSQSVLYYNEQFF. The CDR3 DNA reads as TGTGCCAGCAGCCAATCGGTATTATACTACAATGAGCAGTTCTTC.